This T cell receptor beta chain was identified in a study of early stage breast cancer tumors. Study-level findings and limits: Commonly generated sequences made up most enriched TCRB sequences shared between patients.

In its sample, this clone was seen once. Its antigen is undetermined. The repertoire was sequenced with immunoSEQ multiplex PCR; TCRdb's copy has only in-frame clones and lacks some. Here the sample spans about 9,000 clones, 70% to 80% being singletons. Trimming left V 6 bases short and J 3 bases short, with 17 bases between. This CDR3 has 15 amino acids. The germline CDR1 and CDR2 sequences are MNHNS and SASEGT. Sequencing was done on a sample of normal breast tissue next to the tumor. The chain couples TRBV6-1 to TRBJ1-1; D ambiguous. This receptor was identified in a person between 55 and 69 years old with breast cancer. The CDR3 coding sequence is TGTGCCAGCAGACCGCGGGCAGTTAGAGACACTGAAGCTTTCTTT. Protein sequence: CASRPRAVRDTEAFF.